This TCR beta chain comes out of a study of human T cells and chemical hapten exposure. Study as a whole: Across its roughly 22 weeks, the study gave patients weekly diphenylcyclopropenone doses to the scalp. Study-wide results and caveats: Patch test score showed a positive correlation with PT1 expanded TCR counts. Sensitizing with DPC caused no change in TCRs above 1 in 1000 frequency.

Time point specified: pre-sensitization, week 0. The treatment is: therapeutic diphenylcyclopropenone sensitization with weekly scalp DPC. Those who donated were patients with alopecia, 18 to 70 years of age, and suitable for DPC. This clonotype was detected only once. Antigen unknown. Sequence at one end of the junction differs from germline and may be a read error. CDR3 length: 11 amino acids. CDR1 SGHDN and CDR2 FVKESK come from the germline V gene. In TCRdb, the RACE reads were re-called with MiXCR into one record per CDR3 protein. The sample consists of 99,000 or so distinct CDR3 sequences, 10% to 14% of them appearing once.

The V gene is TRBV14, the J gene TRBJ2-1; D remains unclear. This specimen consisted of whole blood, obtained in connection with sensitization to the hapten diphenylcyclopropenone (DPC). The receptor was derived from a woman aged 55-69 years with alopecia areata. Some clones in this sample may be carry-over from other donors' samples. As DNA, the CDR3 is TGTGCCGGCAGCGCATACAATGAGCAGTTCTTC. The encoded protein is CAGSAYNEQFF.